The sequence of this TCR beta chain was determined in a study of T cell responses to AZD1222 COVID-19 vaccine. CDR3 length: 14 amino acids. From germline, CDR1 is MNHEY and CDR2 SVGAGI. The junction had 5 bases not matched to a gene; V was cut back by 2 bases and J by 4 bases. As for this clone: What it recognizes is unknown.

Study-wide points: Mostly white British, mostly female donors; authors suggested clonal diversity may be underestimated. Repertoire sampling occurred only after the peak T cell response.

Recipients boosted at about 4 weeks or about 12 weeks are pooled. Repertoires were generated with immunoSEQ multiplex PCR, while TCRdb's copy carries only in-frame clones and drops some. The profile shows 120,000 to 150,000 clones, approximately 86% of them singletons. The rearrangement uses TRBV6-5 and TRBJ2-7; 7 bases agree with TRBD1. The source is an adult who received the AZD1222 COVID-19 vaccine. The material was peripheral blood, obtained 28 days after the second AZD1222 dose. CDR3 region: CASSYGRQGYEQYF. CDR3 nucleotides: TGTGCCAGCAGTTACGGTAGACAGGGTTACGAGCAGTACTTC.